The 9 T cell receptor beta chains below come from one sample, sequenced in a study of T cell responses to AZD1222 COVID-19 vaccine (dated by TCRdb to the early 2020s). The method behind the library was the immunoSEQ multiplex PCR assay. This is the immuneACCESS table as TCRdb keeps it, with only in-frame sequences that have V and J called. A part of the clones is gone; compared with another copy, unresolved V genes explain less than half, and the rest is unexplained. The sample table records over 100,000 clones; 86% of these occur just once. Around 12% of the sample lies in the top ten. The time point label on this specimen signifies: baseline before first vaccination. The source was peripheral blood, collected on day 0 of AZD1222 vaccination. Receptors were obtained from an adult in good health.

The chain has TRBV10-3 and TRBJ2-7; D is possibly TRBD1 (7 bases). The CDR3 extends over 15 amino acids. Germline V gives CDR1 ENHRY, CDR2 SYGVKD. Trimming cost V 2 bases and J 2 bases, with 13 bases left between them. The CDR3 DNA follows: TGTGCCATCAGTGAGGGGCAGGGGGGTGCCTACGAGCAGTACTTC. This translates into CAISEGQGGAYEQYF.

The rearrangement joins TRBV25-1 to TRBJ2-5; D remains ambiguous. Per germline, CDR1 MGHDK and CDR2 SYGVNS. CDR3 length equals 13 residues. Trimming shortened V by 4 bases and J by 4 bases, and 10 bases separated the two germline ends. Written as DNA, the CDR3 is TGTGCCAGCAGTGTGTCGGCCGGAGAGACCCAGTACTTC. Its translation: CASSVSAGETQYF.

The rearrangement joins TRBV6-2 or TRBV6-3 to TRBJ1-5, with D maybe TRBD1 (5 bases). Germline V gene sequence: CDR1 MNHEY, CDR2 SVGEGT. The CDR3 extends over 16 amino acids. The V gene lost 5 bases and the J gene lost 6 bases, with 20 bases spanning the gap. CDR3 amino acids: CASSAWAGVHVQPQHF. The CDR3 DNA reads TGTGCCAGCAGTGCCTGGGCGGGGGTTCACGTTCAGCCCCAGCATTTT.

The chain employs TRBV6-1 and TRBJ2-2, with TRBD1 identical over 7 bases. The CDR3 runs to 15 residues. Germline loops: CDR1 MNHNS, CDR2 SASEGT. V dropped 6 bases and J dropped 4; count of bases not matched to a gene: 8. The CDR3 is CASSRQGALTGELFF. The CDR3 bases are TGTGCCAGCAGCCGACAGGGAGCGCTCACCGGGGAGCTGTTTTTT.

The chain has TRBV12-2 and TRBJ1-5. TRBV12-2 is flagged as a pseudogene. The CDR3 length is 14 residues. CDR3 sequence: CASREGRTNQPQHF. In nucleotides, the CDR3 is TGTGCAAGTCGCGAAGGACGGACCAATCAGCCCCAGCATTTT.

The CDR3 protein is CASSPGGANTEAFF. CDR3 DNA sequence: TGTGCCAGCTCCCCGGGGGGGGCGAACACTGAAGCTTTCTTT. The rearrangement links TRBV27 to TRBJ1-1, with a tentative D call TRBD1 (6 bases). Germline V gives CDR1 MNHEY, CDR2 SMNVEV (reference sequence). This CDR3 contains 14 residues. V lost 8 bases and J 1 base, leaving 14 bases between the germline ends.

The chain uses TRBV27 and TRBJ1-2; the D is unclear. CDR1 MNHEY and CDR2 SMNVEV come from the germline V gene (reference sequence). V shed 0 bases and J shed 6 bases, with 17 bases lying between them. The CDR3 is made up of 16 amino acids. The CDR3 nucleotides read TGTGCCAGCAGTTTATCAACCCTGGGAGTAAATCATGGCTACACCTTC. Translated: CASSLSTLGVNHGYTF.

This chain connects TRBV5-1 to TRBJ2-2, with TRBD2 matching 13 bases. V shed 4 bases and J 6 bases; nucleotides not matched to a gene: 6. The CDR3 is 16 amino acids. Germline V gives CDR1 SGHRS, CDR2 YFSETQ. Written as DNA, the CDR3 is TGCGCCAGCAGCGAACTAGCGGGAGGGGCGTCCGGGGAGCTGTTTTTT. Protein product: CASSELAGGASGELFF.

The V and J genes are TRBV29-1 and TRBJ1-4, with D possibly being TRBD1 (5 bases). V lost 6 bases and J 8 bases, leaving 16 bases between the germline ends. The CDR3 loop spans 13 amino acids. The V gene's germline CDR1 is SQVTM and CDR2 ANQGSEA. Written as DNA, the CDR3 is TGCAGCGTGTTCATGGGGCGTCACGAAAAACTGTTTTTT. Its protein is CSVFMGRHEKLFF. Full variable domain (outside the CDR3, taken from reference TRBV29-1 and TRBJ1-4): SAVISQKPSRDICQRGTSLTIQCQVDSQVTMMFWYRQQPGQSLTLIATANQGSEATYESGFVIDKFPISRPNLTFSTLTVSNMSPEDSSIYLCSVFMGRHEKLFFGSGTQLSVL.